The rows below give T cell receptor beta chains drawn from one sample of a study of control samples from healthy donors and cancer patients. Sequencing was performed with immunoSEQ multiplex PCR; in TCRdb, only in-frame clones are kept and a portion is missing. The sample includes around 84,000 clones, around 92% of them seen just once. Sequenced input: blood. The receptors come from a young man in good health. The CDR3 runs from the conserved cysteine through the conserved F or W. The D gene is left open where the match is weak. Some rows mark clone size as missing; the rest say once, few, many or name a class of expanded clone.

>10|NA|NA|TRBV6-1|TRBJ2-5
TGTGCCAGCAGTGACGAGACCCAGTACTTC
CASSDETQYF
>15|TRBD2|NA|TRBV24-1|TRBJ2-3
TGTGCCACCAGTGATCCAGGGACTAGTAGTGATACGCAGTATTTT
CATSDPGTSSDTQYF
>11|NA|NA|TRBV3-1/TRBV3-2|TRBJ2-1
TGTGCCAGCAGCCGGCTAAATGAGCAGTTCTTC
CASSRLNEQFF
>13|NA|NA|TRBV2|TRBJ2-2
TGTGCCAGCAGTCTTAGTTACACCGGGGAGCTGTTTTTT
CASSLSYTGELFF
>16|NA|NA|TRBV18|TRBJ1-5
TGTGCCAGCTCACCAGGGACCCTTGATGGCAATCAGCCCCAGCATTTT
CASSPGTLDGNQPQHF
>14|NA|NA|TRBV29-1|TRBJ2-7
TGCAGCGTTGAGTCCGGACTAAGGCCCTACGAGCAGTACTTC
CSVESGLRPYEQYF
>12|NA|once|TRBV6-5|TRBJ2-7
TGTGCCAGCAGTCCTCAGGGTTACGAGCAGTACTTC
CASSPQGYEQYF
>12|NA|NA|TRBV29-1|TRBJ1-1
TGCAGCGTTGAGAGGGCAGACACTGAAGCTTTCTTT
CSVERADTEAFF
>13|NA|NA|TRBV28|TRBJ2-7
TGTGCCAGCCTCCTCGGGGGATCCTACGAGCAGTACTTC
CASLLGGSYEQYF
>14|NA|NA|TRBV5-1|TRBJ2-7
TGCGCCAGCAGCTTCGCGACAGGAGCCTACGAGCAGTACTTC
CASSFATGAYEQYF
>11|NA|NA|TRBV6-1|TRBJ1-2
TGTGCCAGCAGTGACCCATATGGCTACACCTTC
CASSDPYGYTF
>15|NA|NA|TRBV7-2|TRBJ2-7
TGTGCCAGCAGCTTACCGCCCACGACGGGGTACGAGCAGTACTTC
CASSLPPTTGYEQYF
>15|TRBD2|NA|TRBV3-1/TRBV3-2|TRBJ2-5
TGTGCCAGCGGGCTAGCGGGGGGTTTTCAAGAGACCCAGTACTTC
CASGLAGGFQETQYF
>11|NA|NA|TRBV29-1|TRBJ1-3
TGCAGCGTTTTGGATGGAAACACCATATATTTT
CSVLDGNTIYF
>14|TRBD2|NA|TRBV5-1|TRBJ2-5
TGCGCCAGCAGCTCGGGACTAGCTCTCGAGACCCAGTACTTC
CASSSGLALETQYF
>14|TRBD1|NA|TRBV30|TRBJ2-5
TGTGCCTGGAATCAGGACAGGGGGCACGAGACCCAGTACTTC
CAWNQDRGHETQYF
>16|TRBD2|NA|TRBV19|TRBJ2-1
TGTGCCAGTAGGACTAGCGGGAGACCCTCCTACAATGAGCAGTTCTTC
CASRTSGRPSYNEQFF
>14|NA|NA|TRBV5-1|TRBJ2-5
TGCGCCAGCAGCGCGGGACAGCGAAGGGAGACCCAGTACTTC
CASSAGQRRETQYF
>15|NA|NA|TRBV19|TRBJ1-5
TGTGCCAGTAGGGTGACAGAGAGATCAAATCAGCCCCAGCATTTT
CASRVTERSNQPQHF
>12|NA|NA|TRBV12-3/TRBV12-4|TRBJ1-1
TGTGCCAGCACACGGACGAACACTGAAGCTTTCTTT
CASTRTNTEAFF
>13|TRBD1|NA|TRBV29-1|TRBJ1-1
TGCAGCGTTGACCTGACAGGGGGGCCTGAAGCTTTCTTT
CSVDLTGGPEAFF
>14|NA|NA|TRBV5-6|TRBJ1-1
TGTGCCAGCAGGTCTCAGGGAGGTTTCACTGAAGCTTTCTTT
CASRSQGGFTEAFF
>12|NA|NA|TRBV11-2|TRBJ1-4
TGTGCCAGCAGCTTAGCTGAGGGGAAACTGTTTTTT
CASSLAEGKLFF
>15|TRBD2|few|TRBV9|TRBJ2-5
TGTGCCAGCAGCGTAACTGGGGGGGGTCAAGAGACCCAGTACTTC
CASSVTGGGQETQYF
>14|TRBD1|NA|TRBV19|TRBJ1-6
TGTGCCAGTAGTGGTACAGGGGGCAAAGGGCCCCTCCACTTT
CASSGTGGKGPLHF
>14|NA|NA|TRBV6-5|TRBJ1-2
TGTGCCAGCATCCCTCCCGAGGTTAACTATGGCTACACCTTC
CASIPPEVNYGYTF
>12|NA|NA|TRBV10-3|TRBJ1-2
TGTGCCATCAGCGGGGACGGCTATGGCTACACCTTC
CAISGDGYGYTF
>13|TRBD2|NA|TRBV30|TRBJ2-5
TGTGCCTGGAGTAGACTAGCCGGGGAGACCCAGTACTTC
CAWSRLAGETQYF
>18|NA|NA|TRBV28|TRBJ2-7
TGTGCCAGCAGATCTCAATATCCCTCCCCTGGGTCACCCTACGAGCAGTACTTC
CASRSQYPSPGSPYEQYF
>16|TRBD1|NA|TRBV28|TRBJ1-5
TGTGCCAGCAGTCCTCAGGGGGCGCGGCGCAATCAGCCCCAGCATTTT
CASSPQGARRNQPQHF
>14|TRBD2|NA|TRBV19|TRBJ2-7
TGTGCCAGTTCGAAAAGCGGGAGCTTTTACGAGCAGTACTTC
CASSKSGSFYEQYF
>13|NA|NA|TRBV11-2|TRBJ2-5
TGTGCCAGCACGGTTACGGGGAAAGAGACCCAGTACTTC
CASTVTGKETQYF
>15|NA|NA|TRBV4-1|TRBJ2-6
TGCGCCAGCAGCTATCTGGGAGCTGGGGCCAACGTCCTGACTTTC
CASSYLGAGANVLTF
>17|TRBD1|NA|TRBV30|TRBJ1-2
TGTGCCTGGAGTCACCCAGGACAGGGAGGAGGTAACTATGGCTACACCTTC
CAWSHPGQGGGNYGYTF
>16|NA|few|TRBV19|TRBJ1-1
TGTGCCAGTAGTTCCGGGTATATTAATAAGGACACTGAAGCTTTCTTT
CASSSGYINKDTEAFF
>16|NA|few|TRBV9|TRBJ1-2
TGTGCCAGCAGCGTAGGGCAGGACGGTTGGAACTATGGCTACACCTTC
CASSVGQDGWNYGYTF
>13|NA|once|TRBV5-1|TRBJ1-1
TGCGCCAGCAGCTCCGGGCTTGGGACTGAAGCTTTCTTT
CASSSGLGTEAFF
>14|NA|NA|TRBV19|TRBJ1-3
TGTGCCAGTACCCCGACAGGATCTGGAAACACCATATATTTT
CASTPTGSGNTIYF
>13|NA|NA|TRBV12-3/TRBV12-4|TRBJ1-6
TGTGCCAGCAGTTTCCGGGTTAATTCACCCCTCCACTTT
CASSFRVNSPLHF
>18|NA|NA|TRBV7-5|TRBJ2-5
TGTGCCAGAAGCTTTCCGAGGGCAGGCGTGGGGGTTCAAGAGACCCAGTACTTC
CARSFPRAGVGVQETQYF